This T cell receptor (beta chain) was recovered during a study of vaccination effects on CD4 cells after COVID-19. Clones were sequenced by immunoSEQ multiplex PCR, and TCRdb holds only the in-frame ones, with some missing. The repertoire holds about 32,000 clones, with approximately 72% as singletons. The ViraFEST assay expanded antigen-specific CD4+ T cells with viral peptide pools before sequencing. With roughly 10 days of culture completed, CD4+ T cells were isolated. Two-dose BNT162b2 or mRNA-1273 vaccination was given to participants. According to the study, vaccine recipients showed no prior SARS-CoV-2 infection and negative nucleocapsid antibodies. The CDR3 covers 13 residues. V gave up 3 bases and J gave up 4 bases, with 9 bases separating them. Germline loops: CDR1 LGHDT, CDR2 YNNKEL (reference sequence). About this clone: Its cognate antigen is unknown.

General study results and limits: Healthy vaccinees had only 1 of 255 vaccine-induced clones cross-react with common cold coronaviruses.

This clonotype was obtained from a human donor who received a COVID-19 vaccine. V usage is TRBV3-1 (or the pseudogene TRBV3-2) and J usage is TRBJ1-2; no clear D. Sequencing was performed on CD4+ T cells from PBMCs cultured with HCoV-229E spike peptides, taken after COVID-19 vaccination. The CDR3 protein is CASSHGGSYGYTF. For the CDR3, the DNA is TGTGCCAGCAGCCACGGAGGTAGCTATGGCTACACCTTC.